These 28 T cell receptor beta chains came from one sample sequenced in a study of human T cells and chemical hapten exposure. Each CDR3 protein gets one entry after TCRdb re-called the RACE reads with MiXCR. Among roughly 120,000 distinct CDR3 sequences listed, 12% were seen once. The time point here: patch test 1, 2 weeks after DPC sensitization. Treatment indicated: therapeutic diphenylcyclopropenone sensitization with weekly scalp DPC. The source material was whole blood, sampled in connection with sensitization to the hapten diphenylcyclopropenone (DPC). These receptors were taken from a woman aged 50 to 60 with alopecia areata. Some clones in this sample may be carry-over from other donors' samples.

This clonotype was counted many times. The V call is TRBV7-2, the J call TRBJ2-1; TRBD2 aligns across 8 bases. This CDR3 has 15 amino acids. Trimming removed 7 bases from V and 2 bases from J; junction bases left unmatched: 7. The germline V gene encodes CDR1 SGHTA and CDR2 FQGNSA. The DNA for the CDR3 is TGTGCCAGCATCATCAGCGGGAGTGCCTACAATGAGCAGTTCTTC. Amino acid sequence: CASIISGSAYNEQFF.

This clonotype was detected a few times. V gene TRBV3-1 combines with J gene TRBJ1-3; the D gene is possibly TRBD1 (5 bases). The CDR3 is 16 residues long. V was clipped by 0 bases and J by 1 base, with 10 bases between them. The germline V gene encodes CDR1 LGHDT and CDR2 YNNKEL (reference sequence). The CDR3 reads CASSQDWGESGNTIYF. DNA of the CDR3: TGTGCCAGCAGCCAAGATTGGGGGGAATCTGGAAACACCATATATTTT.

This clonotype has a count of ten or more. The chain joins TRBV6-1 to TRBJ2-2; D is undetermined. There are 14 residues in the CDR3. Trimming shortened V by 4 bases and J by 5 bases, and 11 bases separated the two germline ends. Germline CDR1 and CDR2: MNHNS and SASEGT. CDR3 nucleotide sequence: TGTGCCAGCAGTGCCCTGACTCGAACCGGGGAGCTGTTTTTT. Amino acids: CASSALTRTGELFF.

This clonotype was recorded at least ten times. The rearrangement links TRBV3-1 to TRBJ2-3, with TRBD2 identical over 16 bases. The CDR3 totals 22 residues. Germline V lookup: CDR1 LGHDT, CDR2 YNNKEL (reference sequence). Unmatched junction bases numbered 16, after V lost 4 bases and J lost 0 bases. The CDR3 loop reads CASSPRMGGLAGGPRSTDTQYF. The CDR3 bases are TGTGCCAGCAGCCCAAGGATGGGGGGACTAGCGGGAGGGCCACGGAGCACAGATACGCAGTATTTT.

This sequence joins TRBV6-1 and TRBJ2-7; perhaps TRBD1 as D (6 bases). This CDR3 contains 15 residues. The germline V gene encodes CDR1 MNHNS and CDR2 SASEGT. Trimming removed 2 bases at V and 4 bases at J, with 15 bases between. CDR3 region: CASSENGSGAYEQYF. The CDR3 DNA reads TGTGCCAGCAGTGAAAATGGTTCAGGGGCATACGAGCAGTACTTC.

The V gene is TRBV28, the J gene TRBJ1-2, with 8 positions matching TRBD1. The CDR3 sequence is 13 residues long. Looked up from germline, CDR1 is MDHEN and CDR2 is SYDVKM. Trimming took 11 bases from V and 4 from J; bases not matched to a gene: 9. The CDR3, as DNA: TGTGCCTCCCACAGGGGGGACGGCTATGGCTACACCTTC. Translating gives CASHRGDGYGYTF.

The chain has TRBV28 and TRBJ2-4; perhaps TRBD2 as D (7 bases). Trimming stripped 4 bases from V and 7 bases from J, with 23 bases between. The CDR3 has 17 residues. The germline V gene encodes CDR1 MDHEN and CDR2 SYDVKM. The CDR3 coding sequence is TGTGCCAGCAGTTCAACCCTACTAGGGGGGGGGAATAACATTCAGTACTTC. Translation gives CASSSTLLGGGNNIQYF.

V gene TRBV7-6 combines with J gene TRBJ2-2; perhaps TRBD1 as D (6 bases). CDR3 length: 16 residues. Trimming cost V 1 base and J 4 bases, with 13 bases left between them. The germline gives CDR1 SGHVS, CDR2 FNYEAQ. The chain's CDR3 is CASSLGYRGTTGELFF. For the CDR3, the DNA is TGTGCCAGCAGCTTAGGATATAGGGGGACCACCGGGGAGCTGTTTTTT.

The chain couples TRBV27 to TRBJ2-7; TRBD1 or TRBD2 may be the D gene (5 bases each). The V end was cut by 6 bases, the J end by 1 base, with 16 bases between. The CDR3 contains 15 residues. Germline CDR1 is MNHEY and CDR2 is SMNVEV (reference sequence). The CDR3 nucleotides are TGTGCCAGCAGCTTACCCGGGACGCCGTCCTACGAGCAGTACTTC. Translation: CASSLPGTPSYEQYF.

Of note for this clonotype: A read error may be the cause here, since a much bigger clone is one base away. This chain uses TRBV7-8 with TRBJ1-4, with D possibly matching TRBD1 (6 bases). The V gene's germline CDR1 is SGHVS and CDR2 FQNEAQ. V was shortened by 5 bases and J by 5 bases, with 12 bases between the two germline ends. The CDR3 consists of 14 residues. Here the CDR3 DNA reads TGTGCCAGCAGCACAGGGTGGGGGAATGAAAAACTGTTTTTT. Residues: CASSTGWGNEKLFF. Based on the CDR3 plus reference TRBV7-8 and TRBJ1-4, the full variable domain is GAGVSQSPRYKVAKRGQDVALRCDPISGHVSLFWYQQALGQGPEFLTYFQNEAQLDKSGLPSDRFFAERPEGSVSTLKIQRTQQEDSAVYLCASSTGWGNEKLFFGSGTQLSVL.

V is TRBV27 and J is TRBJ2-7; D might be TRBD1 (6 bases). Germline V gene data show CDR1 as MNHEY and CDR2 as SMNVEV (reference sequence). The CDR3 length is 16 residues. The V end lost 5 bases, the J end lost 3 bases, and 20 bases lay between the germline ends. CDR3 in DNA: TGTGCCAGCAGTCCAAGGGGAACAGGGAGATACTACGAGCAGTACTTC. Translating gives CASSPRGTGRYYEQYF.

This clonotype was seen many times. This chain links TRBV7-2 with TRBJ2-1; TRBD2 agrees at 7 bases. The CDR3 is 16 residues long. Germline loops: CDR1 SGHTA, CDR2 FQGNSA. The junction had 11 bases not matched to a gene; V was cut back by 5 bases and J by 4 bases. As DNA, the CDR3 is TGTGCCAGCAGCCCCGTAGCGGGCGCCCCATACAATGAGCAGTTCTTC. As protein: CASSPVAGAPYNEQFF. Full variable domain (rest looked up from reference TRBV7-2 and TRBJ2-1): GAGVSQSPSNKVTEKGKDVELRCDPISGHTALYWYRQSLGQGLEFLIYFQGNSAPDKSGLPSDRFSAERTGGSVSTLTIQRTQQEDSAVYLCASSPVAGAPYNEQFFGPGTRLTVL.

The chain combines TRBV6-6 with TRBJ1-6, with D perhaps matching TRBD1 (6 bases). CDR3 length equals 14 residues. The germline V and J ends were trimmed by 6 bases and 6 bases, with 12 bases remaining between them. Per germline, CDR1 MNHNY and CDR2 SVGAGI (reference sequence). The CDR3 DNA follows: TGTGCCAGCAGCGGACAGACCACTAATTCACCCCTCCACTTT. It translates to CASSGQTTNSPLHF.

This clonotype was seen ten or more times. The V and J genes are TRBV7-7 and TRBJ2-1, with 9 bases that match TRBD1. The trim removed 5 bases at V and 0 bases at J, leaving 17 bases unmatched. Per the germline V gene, CDR1 is SSHAT and CDR2 is FNYEAQ (reference sequence). The length of the CDR3 is 20 residues. DNA for the CDR3: TGTGCCAGCAGCGGACCGGGACAGGGAATATTTCATAGCTCCTACAATGAGCAGTTCTTC. This encodes CASSGPGQGIFHSSYNEQFF. The complete variable domain, with remaining parts taken from reference TRBV7-7 and TRBJ2-1, reads GAGVSQSPRYKVTKRGQDVTLRCDPISSHATLYWYQQALGQGPEFLTYFNYEAQPDKSGLPSDRFSAERPEGSISTLTIQRTEQRDSAMYRCASSGPGQGIFHSSYNEQFFGPGTRLTVL.

The rearrangement uses TRBV28 and TRBJ2-1, with 11 bases lining up with TRBD1. The CDR3 has 14 amino acids. V was clipped by 8 bases and J by 8 bases; unmatched bases: 8. Germline V gene lookup returns CDR1 MDHEN and CDR2 SYDVKM. In DNA, the CDR3 is TGTGCCAGCTTTGGGACAGGGGGTCCTTATGAGCAGTTCTTC. Protein sequence: CASFGTGGPYEQFF.

This chain joins TRBV6-2 or TRBV6-3 and TRBJ1-1; no reliable D call. CDR1 is MNHEY, CDR2 SVGEGT, per germline. V was pared by 8 bases and J by 11 bases, with 21 bases between. This CDR3 is 13 amino acids long. The CDR3 here is CASHDFGRSAAFF. The CDR3 coding sequence is TGTGCCAGCCACGACTTTGGGCGTTCGGCGGCTTTCTTT.

For the CDR3, the DNA is TGCGCCAGCAGCCAAGAGGAGGGGGCCGCCTACAATGAGCAGTTCTTC. Amino acids: CASSQEEGAAYNEQFF. The chain carries TRBV4-1 and TRBJ2-1; maybe TRBD1 (7 bases). The ends were cut back, 0 bases at V and 2 bases at J, with 11 bases in the middle. The germline V gene has CDR1 MGHRA and CDR2 YSYEKL. There are 16 residues in the CDR3.

This clonotype was seen more than once but under ten times. The V gene is TRBV28, the J gene TRBJ1-1; 9 bases match TRBD1. Germline V gene sequence: CDR1 MDHEN, CDR2 SYDVKM. The V and J ends lost 6 bases and 5 bases, in that order; junction bases with no gene match: 10. The CDR3 runs to 15 residues. The CDR3 is CASSEIQGAGTEAFF. In nucleotides, the CDR3 is TGTGCCAGCAGCGAGATACAGGGGGCTGGGACTGAAGCTTTCTTT. Based on the CDR3 plus reference TRBV28 and TRBJ1-1, the full variable domain is DVKVTQSSRYLVKRTGEKVFLECVQDMDHENMFWYRQDPGLGLRLIYFSYDVKMKEKGDIPEGYSVSREKKERFSLILESASTNQTSMYLCASSEIQGAGTEAFFGQGTRLTVV.

The rearrangement uses TRBV6-5 and TRBJ1-1; D uncertain. Trimming shortened V by 1 base and J by 6 bases, and 21 bases separated the two germline ends. Per germline, CDR1 MNHEY and CDR2 SVGAGI. The CDR3 is 17 residues long. CDR3 sequence reads: CASSYYHSERSTAEAFF. CDR3 in DNA: TGTGCCAGCAGTTACTACCACTCGGAAAGAAGTACGGCTGAAGCTTTCTTT.

This clonotype was seen at least ten times. The rearrangement links TRBV4-1 to TRBJ2-3; 10 bases match TRBD1. V was clipped by 2 bases and J by 5 bases; unmatched bases: 7. The germline V gene has CDR1 MGHRA and CDR2 YSYEKL. This CDR3 region has 16 residues. CDR3 protein: CASSQPDRGRKDTQYF. CDR3 sequence (DNA): TGCGCCAGCAGCCAACCAGACAGGGGGCGGAAAGATACGCAGTATTTT.

This clonotype was counted ten times or more. CDR3 nucleotides: TGTGCCAGCAGCCAGGGACTAGCTTCCACCCCTACCTACAATGAGCAGTTCTTC. Residues: CASSQGLASTPTYNEQFF. V gene TRBV7-6 combines with J gene TRBJ2-1, with 9 bases fitting TRBD2. The CDR3 is made up of 18 amino acids. CDR1 is SGHVS, CDR2 FNYEAQ, per germline. Trimming at V came to 5 bases and at J to 2 bases, leaving 13 bases not matched to a gene. Supplemented by reference TRBV7-6 and TRBJ2-1, the full variable domain reads GAGVSQSPRYKVTKRGQDVALRCDPISGHVSLYWYRQALGQGPEFLTYFNYEAQQDKSGLPNDRFSAERPEGSISTLTIQRTEQRDSAMYRCASSQGLASTPTYNEQFFGPGTRLTVL.

This clonotype showed up many times. As DNA, the CDR3 is TGTGCCAGCAGCCAAACGGGAGCGGGAGGGCTACAAGAGACCCAGTACTTC. Encoded protein: CASSQTGAGGLQETQYF. This rearrangement joins TRBV3-1 to TRBJ2-5, with TRBD2 identical over 10 bases. The CDR3 contains 17 residues. The germline V gene encodes CDR1 LGHDT and CDR2 YNNKEL (reference sequence). J lost 2 bases, V lost 2 bases, and 8 bases had no gene match.

The J gene is TRBJ2-5, the V gene TRBV20-1; D might be TRBD1 (6 bases). The germline V and J ends were trimmed by 0 bases and 5 bases, with 22 bases remaining between them. CDR3 length: 17 residues. The germline CDR1 and CDR2 sequences are DFQATT and SNEGSKA (reference sequence). CDR3 coding DNA: TGCAGTGCTAGAGATCAGGGGAACGTGAGAGTATCGGAGACCCAGTACTTC. Translated, it gives CSARDQGNVRVSETQYF.

The gene calls are TRBV28 and TRBJ1-2, with unresolved D. The ends were cut back, 1 base at V and 3 bases at J, with 6 bases in the middle. There are 13 residues in the CDR3. Germline CDR1 MDHEN, CDR2 SYDVKM. CDR3 bases: TGTGCCAGCAGTTTATCTGTCGACTATGGCTACACCTTC. This sequence encodes CASSLSVDYGYTF.

This clonotype appeared a few times. CDR3 loop: CASSPRDFDGYTF. The CDR3 nucleotides read TGCGCCAGCAGCCCCCGGGACTTTGATGGCTACACCTTC. This chain links TRBV5-1 with TRBJ1-2; tentative D call: TRBD1 (5 bases). This CDR3 contains 13 residues. V was cut by 4 bases and J by 6 bases, with 13 bases left in between. Germline loops: CDR1 SGHRS, CDR2 YFSETQ.

In this sample, this clonotype turned up a few times. The V and J genes are TRBV11-2 and TRBJ2-5; tentatively, D is TRBD2 (6 bases). The CDR3 has 15 residues. From germline, CDR1 is SGHAT and CDR2 FQNNGV. Trimming cost V 1 base and J 5 bases, with 14 bases left between them. Written as DNA, the CDR3 is TGTGCCAGCAGCTTAGGCACGGGAGCAGGCGAGACCCAGTACTTC. Amino acids: CASSLGTGAGETQYF.

The V gene is TRBV6-5, the J gene TRBJ2-1; the match to TRBD2 covers 12 bases. CDR1 and CDR2 from the germline V gene are MNHEY and SVGAGI. V was clipped by 4 bases and J by 10 bases; unmatched bases: 8. The CDR3 length is 15 residues. CDR3 sequence reads: CASSFRLAGAREQFF. Here the CDR3 DNA reads TGTGCCAGCAGTTTTCGACTAGCGGGAGCCCGGGAGCAGTTCTTC.

The table lists this clonotype with many counts. The chain has TRBV28 and TRBJ1-1; D not resolved. Germline V gene data show CDR1 as MDHEN and CDR2 as SYDVKM. The V and J ends lost 4 bases and 3 bases respectively, with 6 bases between them. This CDR3 has 12 residues. In DNA, the CDR3 is TGTGCCAGCAGTTCACAGCACACTGAAGCTTTCTTT. Its translation is CASSSQHTEAFF.